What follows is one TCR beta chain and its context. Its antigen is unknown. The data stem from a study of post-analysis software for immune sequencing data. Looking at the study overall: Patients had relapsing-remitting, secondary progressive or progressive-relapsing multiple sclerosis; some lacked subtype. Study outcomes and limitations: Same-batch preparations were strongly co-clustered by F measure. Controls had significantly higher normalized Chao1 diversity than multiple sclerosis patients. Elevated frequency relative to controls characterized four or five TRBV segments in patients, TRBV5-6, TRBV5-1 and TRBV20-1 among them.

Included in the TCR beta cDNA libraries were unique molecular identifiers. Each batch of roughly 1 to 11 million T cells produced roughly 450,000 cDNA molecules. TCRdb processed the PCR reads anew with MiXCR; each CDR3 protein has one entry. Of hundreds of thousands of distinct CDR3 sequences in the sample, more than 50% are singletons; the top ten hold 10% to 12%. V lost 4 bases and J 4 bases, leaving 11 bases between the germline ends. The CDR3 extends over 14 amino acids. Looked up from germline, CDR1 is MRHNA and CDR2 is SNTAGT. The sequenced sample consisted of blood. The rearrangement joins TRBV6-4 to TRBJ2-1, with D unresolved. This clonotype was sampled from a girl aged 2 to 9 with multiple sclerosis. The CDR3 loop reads CASSVSNSYNEQFF. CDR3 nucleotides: TGTGCCAGCAGTGTCTCTAACAGTTACAATGAGCAGTTCTTC.